This TCR beta chain emerged from a study of neurological immune-mediated disorders. Study-wide results and limits: The most TCR clonal expansion was seen in HTLV-1-associated myelopathy, whereas the least was seen in multiple sclerosis, below the level in healthy controls.

This clonotype has a count of ten or more. Antigen specificity is unknown. The making of cDNA relied on 5'RACE with 10-nucleotide random UMIs. TCRdb reprocessed the 5' RACE reads with MiXCR, giving one entry per CDR3 protein. The data contain 53,000 or so distinct CDR3 sequences, 9.5% to 15% of them singletons. Looked up from germline, CDR1 is DFQATT and CDR2 is SNEGSKA (reference sequence). This CDR3 contains 17 residues. Between the trimmed V and J ends, which lost 0 bases and 0 bases, there was a span of 15 bases. The chain has TRBV20-1 and TRBJ1-5; no clear D. Sequences were obtained from PBMCs. The receptor's source is a woman aged 60 to 75 with HTLV-1-associated myelopathy (HAM/TSP). The CDR3 sequence: CSAREPPTGYSNQPQHF. CDR3 nucleotides: TGCAGTGCTAGAGAACCGCCGACGGGATATAGCAATCAGCCCCAGCATTTT.